Below are 6 T cell receptor beta chains sequenced from a single sample in a study of shared clonotypes between healthy human individuals. Naive CD8 isolation took CD45RO-negative cells positively selected for CCR7 and excluded terminally differentiated effector memory CD45RA+ cells. Using immunoSEQ multiplex PCR, the repertoire was profiled, and TCRdb retains in-frame clones only, with some absent. The sample has hundreds of thousands of clones, approximately 96% seen once; the top ten hold more than 0.085%. Sequences were obtained from naive CD8+ T cells sorted from blood. The source of these receptors is a woman in her twenties or thirties in good health.

The V and J genes are TRBV10-3 and TRBJ2-2; 9 bases map to TRBD1. Per germline, CDR1 ENHRY and CDR2 SYGVKD. CDR3 size: 18 residues. The V and J ends lost 3 bases and 0 bases, in that order; junction bases with no gene match: 8. The CDR3 region has the DNA TGTGCCATCAGTGATAGGGACAGGGTCCCGCCGAACACCGGGGAGCTGTTTTTT. Protein sequence: CAISDRDRVPPNTGELFF.

The chain links TRBV7-9 to TRBJ2-2; 7 bases agree with TRBD2. The V gene's germline CDR1 is SEHNR and CDR2 FQNEAQ (reference sequence). With V trimmed by 8 bases and J by 3 bases, 9 bases remained unmatched. This CDR3 comprises 15 residues. CDR3 sequence reads: CASSPGTTDTGELFF. The CDR3 coding sequence is TGTGCCAGCTCGCCCGGGACTACCGACACCGGGGAGCTGTTTTTT.

V usage is TRBV7-2 and J usage is TRBJ2-3; 9 bases agree with TRBD2. The junction had 6 bases not matched to a gene; V was cut back by 4 bases and J by 4 bases. The CDR3 loop spans 15 amino acids. CDR1 and CDR2 (germline): SGHTA, FQGNSA. In DNA form, the CDR3 reads TGTGCCAGCAGCTCCGTGACTAGCGGCTCAGATACGCAGTATTTT. Protein sequence: CASSSVTSGSDTQYF.

J is TRBJ1-3 and V is TRBV7-9; no clear D gene. The V gene's germline CDR1 is SEHNR and CDR2 FQNEAQ (reference sequence). Trimming left V 2 bases short and J 2 bases short, with 4 bases between. This CDR3 is 13 amino acids long. The CDR3 loop is CASSLLAGNTIYF. The CDR3 DNA reads as TGTGCCAGCAGCTTATTAGCTGGAAACACCATATATTTT.

This chain links TRBV5-5 with TRBJ2-7; D tentatively reads TRBD1 or TRBD2 (5 bases each). The CDR3 is 15 residues long. CDR1 and CDR2 (germline): SGHKS, YYEKEE (reference sequence). Trimming took off 4 bases at V and 1 base at J, with 15 bases between the two ends. The CDR3 region has the DNA TGTGCCAGCAGCCATGGGACGGTACCATCCTACGAGCAGTACTTC. Its protein is CASSHGTVPSYEQYF.

The chain recombines TRBV30 with TRBJ2-5; perhaps TRBD2 as D (6 bases). The end of the DNA is better explained by TRBJ2-7, so the J call may be wrong. From germline, CDR1 is GTSNPN and CDR2 SVGIG (reference sequence). The CDR3 loop spans 13 amino acids. The CDR3 sequence: CAWSTSSPYEQYF. CDR3 DNA: TGTGCCTGGAGCACTAGCAGTCCCTACGAGCAGTACTTC.